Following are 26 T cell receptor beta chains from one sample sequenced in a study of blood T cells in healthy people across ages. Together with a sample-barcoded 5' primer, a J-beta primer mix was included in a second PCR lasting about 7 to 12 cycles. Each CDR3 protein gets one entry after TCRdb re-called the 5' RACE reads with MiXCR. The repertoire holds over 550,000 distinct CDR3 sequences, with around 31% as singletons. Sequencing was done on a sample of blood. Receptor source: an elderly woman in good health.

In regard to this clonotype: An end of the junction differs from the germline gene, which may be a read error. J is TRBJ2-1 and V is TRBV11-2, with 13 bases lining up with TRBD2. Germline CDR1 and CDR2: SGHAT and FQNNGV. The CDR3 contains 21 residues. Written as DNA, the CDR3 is TGTGCCAGCAGCTTACGTCTCCGGAGACTAGCGGGGGGAGGCTCCTACAATGAGCAATACTTC. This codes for CASSLRLRRLAGGGSYNEQYF.

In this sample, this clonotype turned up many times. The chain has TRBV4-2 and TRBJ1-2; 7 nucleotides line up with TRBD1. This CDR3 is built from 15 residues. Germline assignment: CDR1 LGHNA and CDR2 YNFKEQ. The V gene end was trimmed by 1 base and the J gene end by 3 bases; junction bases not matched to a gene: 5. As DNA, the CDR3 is TGTGCCAGCAGCCAAGCTACAGGGGACGACTATGGCTACACCTTC. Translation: CASSQATGDDYGYTF.

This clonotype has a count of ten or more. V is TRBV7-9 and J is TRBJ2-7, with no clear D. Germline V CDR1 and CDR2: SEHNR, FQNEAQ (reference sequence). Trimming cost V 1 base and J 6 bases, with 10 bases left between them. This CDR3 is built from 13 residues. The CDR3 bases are TGTGCCAGCAGCTTAGGGCCGGGCTCCGAGCAGTACTTC. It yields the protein CASSLGPGSEQYF.

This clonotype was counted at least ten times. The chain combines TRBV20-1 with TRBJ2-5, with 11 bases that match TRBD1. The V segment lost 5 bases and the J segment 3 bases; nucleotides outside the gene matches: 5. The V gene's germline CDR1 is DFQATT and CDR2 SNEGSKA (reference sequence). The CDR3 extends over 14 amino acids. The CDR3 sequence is CSAHRTGGEETQYF. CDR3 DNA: TGCAGTGCTCACCGGACAGGGGGCGAAGAGACCCAGTACTTC.

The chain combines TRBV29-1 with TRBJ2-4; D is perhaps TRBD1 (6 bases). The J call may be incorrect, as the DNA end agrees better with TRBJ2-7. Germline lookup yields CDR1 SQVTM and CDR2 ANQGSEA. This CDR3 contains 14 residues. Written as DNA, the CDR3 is TGCAGCGTTGGGGGACACGAGAGCTCCTACGAGCAGTACTTC. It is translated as CSVGGHESSYEQYF.

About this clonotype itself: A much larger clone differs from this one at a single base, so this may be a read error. CDR3 nucleotides: TGTGCCAGCAGTCTAGGGACAACCAATGAGCAGTTCTTC. Amino acid sequence: CASSLGTTNEQFF. The chain uses TRBV6-5 and TRBJ2-1; TRBD1 might be the D (6 bases). The CDR3 covers 13 residues. V lost 5 bases and J lost 6, with 11 bases in between. Germline-derived CDR1 and CDR2 are MNHEY and SVGAGI.

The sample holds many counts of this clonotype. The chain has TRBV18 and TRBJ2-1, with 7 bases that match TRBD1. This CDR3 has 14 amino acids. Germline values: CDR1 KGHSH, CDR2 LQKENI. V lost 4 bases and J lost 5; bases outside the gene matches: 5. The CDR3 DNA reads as TGTGCCAGCTCACGGTTCCAGGGGGACAATGAGCAGTTCTTC. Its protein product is CASSRFQGDNEQFF.

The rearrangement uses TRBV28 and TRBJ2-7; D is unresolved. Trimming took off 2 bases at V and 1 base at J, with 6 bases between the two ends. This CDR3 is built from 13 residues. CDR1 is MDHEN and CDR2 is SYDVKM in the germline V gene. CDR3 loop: CASSLPKSYEQYF. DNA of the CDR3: TGTGCCAGCAGTTTACCCAAATCCTACGAGCAGTACTTC.

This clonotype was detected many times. CDR3 sequence: CSATGQGVWDEQFF. In DNA form, the CDR3 reads TGCAGTGCCACGGGACAGGGGGTCTGGGATGAGCAGTTCTTC. The V and J genes are TRBV20-1 and TRBJ2-1; 11 bases agree with TRBD1. J gave up 8 bases and V 6 bases, and 9 bases lay outside the gene matches. The CDR3 contains 14 residues. Germline assignment: CDR1 DFQATT and CDR2 SNEGSKA (reference sequence).

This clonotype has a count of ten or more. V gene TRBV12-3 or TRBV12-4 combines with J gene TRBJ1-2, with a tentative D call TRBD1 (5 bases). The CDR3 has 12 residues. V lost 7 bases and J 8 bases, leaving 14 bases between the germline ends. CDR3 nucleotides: TGTGCCAGCACCCTTGGGGGTAGGGGCTACACCTTC. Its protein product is CASTLGGRGYTF.

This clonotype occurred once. The chain's CDR3 is CASSHLGPSYGYTF. DNA of the CDR3: TGTGCCAGCAGCCACCTGGGACCGAGTTATGGCTACACCTTC. The rearrangement uses TRBV3-1 and TRBJ1-2; weak D call: TRBD1 (5 bases). V was trimmed by 3 bases and J by 5 bases, leaving 13 bases between them. This CDR3 has 14 residues. Germline CDR1 LGHDT, CDR2 YNNKEL (reference sequence). Looking up the rest from reference TRBV3-1 and TRBJ1-2 gives the full variable domain: DTAVSQTPKYLVTQMGNDKSIKCEQNLGHDTMYWYKQDSKKFLKIMFSYNNKELIINETVPNRFSPKSPDKAHLNLHINSLELGDSAVYFCASSHLGPSYGYTFGSGTRLTVV.

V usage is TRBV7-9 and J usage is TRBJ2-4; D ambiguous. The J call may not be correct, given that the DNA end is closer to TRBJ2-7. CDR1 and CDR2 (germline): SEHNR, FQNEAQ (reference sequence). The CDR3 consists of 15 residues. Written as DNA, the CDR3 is TGTGCCAGCAGCTTTGTTCGCAGACCCCTCCACGAGCAGTACTTC. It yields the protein CASSFVRRPLHEQYF.

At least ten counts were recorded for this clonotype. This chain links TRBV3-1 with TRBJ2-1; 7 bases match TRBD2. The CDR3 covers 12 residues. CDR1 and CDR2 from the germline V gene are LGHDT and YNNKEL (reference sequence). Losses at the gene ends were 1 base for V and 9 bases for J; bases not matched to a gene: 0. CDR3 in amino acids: CASSQVAGEQFF. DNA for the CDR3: TGTGCCAGCAGCCAAGTAGCGGGTGAGCAGTTCTTC.

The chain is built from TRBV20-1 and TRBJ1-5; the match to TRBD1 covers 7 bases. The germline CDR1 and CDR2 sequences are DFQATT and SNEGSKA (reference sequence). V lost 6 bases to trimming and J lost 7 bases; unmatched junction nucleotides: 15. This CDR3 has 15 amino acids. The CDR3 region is CSATGTVYGRQPQHF. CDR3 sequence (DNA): TGCAGTGCCACCGGGACAGTCTACGGGAGGCAGCCCCAGCATTTT.

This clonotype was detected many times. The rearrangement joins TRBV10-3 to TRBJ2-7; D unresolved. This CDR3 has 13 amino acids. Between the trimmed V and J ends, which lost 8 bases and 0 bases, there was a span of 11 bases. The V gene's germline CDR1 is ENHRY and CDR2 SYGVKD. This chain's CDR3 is CAIVPDHSYEQYF. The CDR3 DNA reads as TGTGCCATCGTGCCGGACCACTCCTACGAGCAGTACTTC.

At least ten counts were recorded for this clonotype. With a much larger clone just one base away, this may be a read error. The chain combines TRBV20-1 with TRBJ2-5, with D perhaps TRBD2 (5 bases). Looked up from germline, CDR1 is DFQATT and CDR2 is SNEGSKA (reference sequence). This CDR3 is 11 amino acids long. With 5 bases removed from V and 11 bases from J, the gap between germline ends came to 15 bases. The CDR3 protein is CSAEAGREQYF. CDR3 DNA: TGCAGTGCTGAGGCAGGTAGGGAGCAGTACTTC.

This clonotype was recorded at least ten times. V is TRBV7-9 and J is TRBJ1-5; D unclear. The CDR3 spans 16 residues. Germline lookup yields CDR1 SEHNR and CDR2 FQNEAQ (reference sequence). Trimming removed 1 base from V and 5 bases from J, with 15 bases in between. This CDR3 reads CASSLEGGPGDQPQHF. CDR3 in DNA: TGTGCCAGCAGCTTAGAGGGTGGACCGGGCGATCAGCCCCAGCATTTT. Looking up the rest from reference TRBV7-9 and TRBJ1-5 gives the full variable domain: DTGVSQNPRHKITKRGQNVTFRCDPISEHNRLYWYRQTLGQGPEFLTYFQNEAQLEKSRLLSDRFSAERPKGSFSTLEIQRTEQGDSAMYLCASSLEGGPGDQPQHFGDGTRLSIL.

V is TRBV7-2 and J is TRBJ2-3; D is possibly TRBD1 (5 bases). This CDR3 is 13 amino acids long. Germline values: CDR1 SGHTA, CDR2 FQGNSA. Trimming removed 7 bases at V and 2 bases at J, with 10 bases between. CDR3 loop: CASTRQSTDTQYF. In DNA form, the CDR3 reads TGTGCCAGCACCCGACAGTCCACAGATACGCAGTATTTT.

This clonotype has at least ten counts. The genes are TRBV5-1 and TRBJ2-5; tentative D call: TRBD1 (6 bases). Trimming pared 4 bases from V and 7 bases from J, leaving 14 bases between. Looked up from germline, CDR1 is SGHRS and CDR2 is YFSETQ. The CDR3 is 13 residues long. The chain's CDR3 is CASSLQTGGTQYF. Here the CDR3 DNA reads TGCGCCAGCAGCCTTCAGACAGGCGGGACCCAGTACTTC.

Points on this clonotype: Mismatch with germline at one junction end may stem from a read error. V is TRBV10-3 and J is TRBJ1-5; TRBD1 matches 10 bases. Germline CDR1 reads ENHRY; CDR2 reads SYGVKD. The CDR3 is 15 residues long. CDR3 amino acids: CAISVGTGANHPQHF. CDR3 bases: TGTGCCATCAGTGTAGGGACAGGGGCCAATCACCCCCAGCATTTT.

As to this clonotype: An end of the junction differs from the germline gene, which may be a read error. In nucleotides, the CDR3 is TGCACCAGCAGTCCCGGGACAGGGGATCAGCCCCAGCATTTT. Its translation is CTSSPGTGDQPQHF. The chain links TRBV5-1 to TRBJ1-5, with 10 bases matching TRBD1. The CDR3 runs to 14 residues. The V gene's germline CDR1 is SGHRS and CDR2 YFSETQ.

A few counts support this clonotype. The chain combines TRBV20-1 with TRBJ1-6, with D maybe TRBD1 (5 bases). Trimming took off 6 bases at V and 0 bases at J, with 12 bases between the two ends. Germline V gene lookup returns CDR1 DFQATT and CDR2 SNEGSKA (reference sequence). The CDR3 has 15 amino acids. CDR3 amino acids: CSADSVSSYNSPLHF. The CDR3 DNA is TGCAGTGCCGACAGCGTTAGCTCCTATAATTCACCCCTCCACTTT.

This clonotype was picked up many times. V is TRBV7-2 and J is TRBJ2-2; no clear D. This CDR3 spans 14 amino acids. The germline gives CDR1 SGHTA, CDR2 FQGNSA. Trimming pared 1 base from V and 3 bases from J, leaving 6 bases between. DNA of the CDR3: TGTGCCAGCAGCTTAGGGGCTTACACCGGGGAGCTGTTTTTT. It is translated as CASSLGAYTGELFF.

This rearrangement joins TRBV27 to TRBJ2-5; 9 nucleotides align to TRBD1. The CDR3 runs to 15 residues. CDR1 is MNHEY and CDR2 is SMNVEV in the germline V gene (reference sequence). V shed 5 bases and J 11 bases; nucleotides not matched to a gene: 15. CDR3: CASSRGQGGFNEQYF. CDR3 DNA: TGTGCCAGCAGTCGGGGACAGGGAGGGTTCAATGAGCAGTACTTC.

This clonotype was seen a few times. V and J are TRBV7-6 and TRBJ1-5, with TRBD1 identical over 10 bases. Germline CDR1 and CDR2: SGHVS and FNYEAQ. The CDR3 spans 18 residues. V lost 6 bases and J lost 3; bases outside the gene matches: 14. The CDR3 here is CASSHDLPGQGYNQPQHF. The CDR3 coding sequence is TGTGCCAGCAGTCACGACTTGCCGGGACAGGGGTACAATCAGCCCCAGCATTTT.

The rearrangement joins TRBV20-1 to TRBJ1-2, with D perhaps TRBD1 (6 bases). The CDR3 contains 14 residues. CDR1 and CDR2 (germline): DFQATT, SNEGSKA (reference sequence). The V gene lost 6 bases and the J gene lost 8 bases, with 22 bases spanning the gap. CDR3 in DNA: TGCAGTGCGATGCCCCCGGGGGGCGTAAGGGGCTACACCTTC. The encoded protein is CSAMPPGGVRGYTF.